Below, 8 T cell receptor beta chains from the same sample are listed, as sequenced in a study of CD8 T cells in ankylosing spondylitis. One entry per CDR3 protein results from TCRdb running MiXCR on the 5' RACE reads. The sample shows about 800,000 distinct CDR3 sequences, 12% of them seen only once. Overall study findings and caveats: A TCR beta motif of eight highly homologous variants appeared characteristic of ankylosing spondylitis blood.

These receptors' antigens are unknown. What was sequenced was blood, either unsorted or a sorted T cell fraction (not recorded which). Receptors originate from a male donor with ankylosing spondylitis.

J is TRBJ2-1 and V is TRBV29-1; the D is unclear. The V end lost 6 bases, the J end lost 0 bases, and 9 bases lay between the germline ends. The germline gives CDR1 SQVTM, CDR2 ANQGSEA. This CDR3 is built from 13 residues. The chain's CDR3 is CSVTPSSYNEQFF. CDR3 nucleotide sequence: TGCAGCGTGACACCGAGCTCCTACAATGAGCAGTTCTTC.

This clonotype has at least ten counts. This chain connects TRBV4-3 to TRBJ1-1, with D possibly being TRBD1 (5 bases). The V gene lost 4 bases and the J gene lost 4 bases, with 13 bases spanning the gap. Germline CDR1 reads LGHNA; CDR2 reads YSLEER. This CDR3 region has 14 residues. Written as DNA, the CDR3 is TGCGCCAGCAGCCCCACGGGGCGGGGCACTGAAGCTTTCTTT. Its translation: CASSPTGRGTEAFF.

This clonotype was picked up a small number of times. This chain uses TRBV25-1 with TRBJ1-4, with TRBD1 matching 7 bases. The J segment lost 5 bases and the V segment lost 2 bases, leaving 2 bases of the junction unmatched. The CDR3 is 14 residues long. Per germline, CDR1 MGHDK and CDR2 SYGVNS. The CDR3 loop reads CASSEDRDNEKLFF. CDR3 nucleotides: TGTGCCAGCAGTGAAGACAGGGACAATGAAAAACTGTTTTTT.

The chain joins TRBV10-3 to TRBJ1-2; the D is unclear. Germline V gene data show CDR1 as ENHRY and CDR2 as SYGVKD. The CDR3 spans 14 residues. V lost 7 bases to trimming and J lost 4 bases, with 16 bases between them. The CDR3 spells CAITAGQGSYGYTF. CDR3 nucleotides: TGTGCCATCACAGCTGGGCAAGGTTCCTATGGCTACACCTTC.

This clonotype appeared many times. V usage is TRBV24-1 and J usage is TRBJ2-2; D is unresolved. The CDR3 spans 13 residues. Trimming cost V 0 bases and J 8 bases, with 6 bases left between them. CDR1 and CDR2 from the germline V gene are KGHDR and SFDVKD. In DNA form, the CDR3 reads TGTGCCACCAGTGATTTGGTAGAGGGGGAGCTGTTTTTT. Protein sequence: CATSDLVEGELFF.

The chain recombines TRBV5-1 with TRBJ2-2, with 9 bases fitting TRBD2. With V trimmed by 0 bases and J by 4 bases, 7 bases remained unmatched. Germline-derived CDR1 and CDR2 are SGHRS and YFSETQ. The CDR3 spans 17 residues. The CDR3 loop is CASSLALAGRSTGELFF. Here the CDR3 DNA reads TGCGCCAGCAGCTTGGCCCTAGCGGGAAGGTCCACCGGGGAGCTGTTTTTT.

The chain employs TRBV20-1 and TRBJ1-6; D may be TRBD1 (6 bases). The V gene lost 5 bases and the J gene lost 13 bases, with 18 bases spanning the gap. The CDR3 covers 13 residues. Germline assignment: CDR1 DFQATT and CDR2 SNEGSKA (reference sequence). The CDR3 DNA sequence: TGCAGTGCTCCAGGGGTTATCCCTTCGCCCCTCCACTTT. Its protein product is CSAPGVIPSPLHF.

The chain combines TRBV6-2 or TRBV6-3 with TRBJ2-1, with D possibly TRBD1 on 6 matching bases. The CDR3 loop spans 15 amino acids. Germline lookup yields CDR1 MNHEY and CDR2 SVGEGT. The germline V and J ends were trimmed by 6 bases and 0 bases, with 12 bases remaining between them. In nucleotides, the CDR3 is TGTGCCAGCAGCCCAGACAGGCCCTCCTACAATGAGCAGTTCTTC. This translates into CASSPDRPSYNEQFF.